The 30 T cell receptor beta chains below all came from one sample that was sequenced in a study of blood T cell repertoires in COVID-19. Profiling relied on immunoSEQ multiplex PCR, and the TCRdb table lists in-frame clones only, not all of them. The repertoire holds some 300,000 clones, with 86% as singletons. The sequenced sample consisted of peripheral blood. Receptors were obtained from a woman between 70 and 85 years old with COVID-19, enrolled during active disease.

The chain couples TRBV5-8 to TRBJ2-3; 9 positions match TRBD2. CDR1 and CDR2 from the germline V gene are SGHTS and YDEGEE. V shed 5 bases and J 2 bases; nucleotides not matched to a gene: 6. The CDR3 spans 15 residues. CDR3: CASRQGLAVTDTQYF. The CDR3 region has the DNA TGTGCCAGCAGACAGGGACTAGCAGTCACAGATACGCAGTATTTT.

The J gene is TRBJ1-5, the V gene TRBV4-1; 10 nucleotides align to TRBD1. Germline CDR1 reads MGHRA; CDR2 reads YSYEKL. The CDR3 is made up of 14 amino acids. V lost 3 bases and J lost 7; bases outside the gene matches: 3. Here the CDR3 reads CASSHGQGGQPQHF. The DNA for the CDR3 is TGCGCCAGCAGCCACGGACAGGGGGGGCAGCCCCAGCATTTT.

The chain is built from TRBV12-5 and TRBJ2-3; 7 positions agree with TRBD1. CDR1 is LGHNT and CDR2 is FRNRAP in the germline V gene. The CDR3 loop spans 16 amino acids. The V gene end was trimmed by 0 bases and the J gene end by 3 bases; junction bases not matched to a gene: 6. In DNA form, the CDR3 reads TGTGCTAGTGGTTTGGTACTGCACAGGGGAACAGATACGCAGTATTTT. Its protein product is CASGLVLHRGTDTQYF.

This chain connects TRBV7-2 to TRBJ2-5; possibly TRBD1 for D (6 bases). V lost 5 bases, J lost 8 bases, and 18 bases lay in between. Germline CDR1 SGHTA, CDR2 FQGNSA. The CDR3 has 14 residues. CDR3: CASSPGTSALTQYF. In DNA form, the CDR3 reads TGTGCCAGCAGCCCCGGGACATCCGCGCTAACCCAGTACTTC.

The V call is TRBV19, the J call TRBJ1-5; maybe TRBD1 (6 bases). Trimming shortened V by 3 bases and J by 11 bases, and 17 bases separated the two germline ends. CDR1 and CDR2 (germline): LNHDA, SQIVND (reference sequence). CDR3 length equals 14 residues. The CDR3 spells CASSIQAAGVTQHF. The CDR3 DNA follows: TGTGCCAGTAGTATTCAGGCCGCAGGGGTCACCCAGCATTTT.

The genes are TRBV24-1 and TRBJ2-3; TRBD2 matches 7 bases. The germline gives CDR1 KGHDR, CDR2 SFDVKD. The CDR3 length is 16 residues. Unmatched junction bases numbered 2, after V lost 0 bases and J lost 0 bases. The CDR3 DNA reads TGTGCCACCAGTGATTTGTCGGGGGGTAGCACAGATACGCAGTATTTT. The encoded protein is CATSDLSGGSTDTQYF.

This clone was detected a few times. The chain recombines TRBV24-1 with TRBJ2-5; 14 positions agree with TRBD2. Germline assignment: CDR1 KGHDR and CDR2 SFDVKD. This CDR3 is 17 amino acids long. V lost 4 bases, J lost 5 bases, and 8 bases stayed unmatched. CDR3 sequence: CATSDPTSGGASETQYF. As DNA, the CDR3 is TGTGCCACCAGTGACCCGACTAGCGGGGGGGCCTCGGAGACCCAGTACTTC.

The CDR3 sequence: CAWSVGTDSNQPQHF. CDR3 coding DNA: TGTGCCTGGAGTGTAGGGACAGATAGCAATCAGCCCCAGCATTTT. This chain joins TRBV30 and TRBJ1-5; 7 bases align to TRBD1. Germline V gives CDR1 GTSNPN, CDR2 SVGIG (reference sequence). This CDR3 contains 15 residues. J was trimmed by 0 bases and V by 0 bases; bases with no gene match: 2. Together with reference TRBV30 and TRBJ1-5, the CDR3 gives the full variable domain: SQTIHQWPATLVQPVGSPLSLECTVEGTSNPNLYWYRQAAGRGLQLLFYSVGIGQISSEVPQNLSASRPQDRQFILSSKKLLLSDSGFYLCAWSVGTDSNQPQHFGDGTRLSIL.

This clone occurred a few times. The chain is built from TRBV7-8 and TRBJ1-2; 12 nucleotides match TRBD1. V was pared by 0 bases and J by 5 bases, with 4 bases of the junction left unmatched. The CDR3 loop spans 16 amino acids. Germline CDR1 is SGHVS and CDR2 is FQNEAQ. The CDR3 nucleotides read TGTGCCAGCAGCTTAGCGGGACAGGGGGCTGGTTATGGCTACACCTTC. Encoded protein: CASSLAGQGAGYGYTF.

The chain carries TRBV10-3 and TRBJ2-6, with 8 bases that match TRBD1. The ends lost 5 bases at V and 2 bases at J; junction bases unmatched: 8. Germline-derived CDR1 and CDR2 are ENHRY and SYGVKD. CDR3 length equals 17 residues. The DNA for the CDR3 is TGTGCCATCAGTTCATTGACAGGGGATGCTGGGGCCAACGTCCTGACTTTC. This gives the protein CAISSLTGDAGANVLTF.

The count of this clone is one. V usage is TRBV7-8 and J usage is TRBJ2-5; 11 nucleotides agree with TRBD2. The CDR3 loop spans 16 amino acids. Trimming took 0 bases from V and 3 from J; bases not matched to a gene: 3. Germline V gene data show CDR1 as SGHVS and CDR2 as FQNEAQ. For the CDR3, the DNA is TGTGCCAGCAGCTTAGCGGGACTAGCGGCAAAAGAGACCCAGTACTTC. It specifies CASSLAGLAAKETQYF.

This chain connects TRBV7-2 to TRBJ2-3, with D possibly being TRBD1 (5 bases). The CDR3 consists of 14 residues. Germline assignment: CDR1 SGHTA and CDR2 FQGNSA. Trimming removed 6 bases at V and 1 base at J, with 11 bases between. DNA for the CDR3: TGTGCCAGCAGTCGAACAGGACGCACAGATACGCAGTATTTT. Translation gives CASSRTGRTDTQYF.

The chain has TRBV4-2 and TRBJ1-1; TRBD1 matches 8 bases. CDR1 and CDR2 (germline): LGHNA, YNFKEQ. Germline trimming cut 4 bases from V and 6 bases from J; bases unmatched to any gene: 10. There are 15 residues in the CDR3. CDR3 region: CASSLPDREVAEAFF. The CDR3 bases are TGTGCCAGCAGCCTACCGGACAGGGAGGTGGCTGAAGCTTTCTTT.

This clone has a count of ten or more. The chain couples TRBV11-2 to TRBJ1-2; tentatively, D is TRBD1 (5 bases). Trimming stripped 8 bases from V and 7 bases from J, with 17 bases between. CDR3 length: 13 amino acids. The germline gives CDR1 SGHAT, CDR2 FQNNGV. CDR3 sequence: CASGAGRVGGYTF. CDR3 nucleotide sequence: TGTGCCAGCGGGGCAGGCAGAGTTGGTGGCTACACCTTC. The whole variable domain, remainder taken from reference TRBV11-2 and TRBJ1-2, is EAGVAQSPRYKIIEKRQSVAFWCNPISGHATLYWYQQILGQGPKLLIQFQNNGVVDDSQLPKDRFSAERLKGVDSTLKIQPAKLEDSAVYLCASGAGRVGGYTFGSGTRLTVV.

The chain uses TRBV24-1 and TRBJ1-5; tentative D call: TRBD1 (5 bases). V gave up 3 bases and J gave up 7 bases, with 12 bases separating them. CDR1 and CDR2 (germline): KGHDR, SFDVKD. The CDR3 sequence is 14 residues long. The CDR3 DNA reads TGTGCCACCAGTGATCAGGGATTCGAACAGCCCCAGCATTTT. Its protein product is CATSDQGFEQPQHF.

This chain uses TRBV19 with TRBJ2-7; possibly TRBD2 for D (6 bases). The CDR3 is made up of 14 amino acids. Trimming stripped 5 bases from V and 2 bases from J, with 13 bases between. Germline V CDR1 and CDR2: LNHDA, SQIVND (reference sequence). As DNA, the CDR3 is TGTGCCAGTAGTGAACTAGCAGTTCCCTACGAGCAGTACTTC. Translation gives CASSELAVPYEQYF.

The CDR3 sequence is CASSEYDYGYTF. CDR3 nucleotides: TGTGCCAGCAGTGAATATGACTATGGCTACACCTTC. V usage is TRBV2 and J usage is TRBJ1-2; no reliable D call. CDR3 size: 12 residues. In germline, CDR1 is SNHLY, CDR2 FYNNEI. Trimming shortened V by 2 bases and J by 3 bases, and 4 bases separated the two germline ends.

As to this clone: The identical CDR3 is also encoded by other nucleotide sequences in the sample. The V gene is TRBV24-1, the J gene TRBJ1-4; TRBD1 matches 9 bases. The germline CDR1 and CDR2 sequences are KGHDR and SFDVKD. There are 15 residues in the CDR3. V trimming: 3 bases; J trimming: 4 bases; junction bases outside the gene matches: 2. CDR3 amino acids: CATSDPGQGNEKLFF. For the CDR3, the DNA is TGTGCCACCAGTGATCCGGGACAGGGTAATGAAAAACTGTTTTTT.

This clone occurred a few times. This chain connects TRBV2 to TRBJ1-6; TRBD1 is a possible D gene (6 bases). The V end was cut by 6 bases, the J end by 12 bases, with 9 bases between. CDR1 is SNHLY and CDR2 is FYNNEI in the germline V gene. The CDR3 is made up of 11 amino acids. The CDR3 sequence: CASRNREPLHF. DNA of the CDR3: TGTGCCAGCAGGAACAGGGAACCCCTCCACTTT.

This chain connects TRBV9 to TRBJ1-1; D gene uncertain. CDR1 is SGDLS, CDR2 YYNGEE, per germline. The CDR3 loop spans 14 amino acids. Between the trimmed V and J ends, which lost 0 bases and 1 base, there was a span of 7 bases. CDR3 in amino acids: CASSVVRGNTEAFF. CDR3 DNA sequence: TGTGCCAGCAGCGTAGTACGGGGGAACACTGAAGCTTTCTTT.

This clone turned up a few times. The chain recombines TRBV28 with TRBJ2-1; TRBD2 matches at 8 bases. In germline, CDR1 is MDHEN, CDR2 SYDVKM. Losses at the gene ends were 1 base for V and 5 bases for J; bases not matched to a gene: 7. This CDR3 has 16 residues. The CDR3 protein is CASSLSGTSINNEQFF. The CDR3 DNA reads TGTGCCAGCAGTTTATCTGGGACTAGTATCAACAATGAGCAGTTCTTC.

J is TRBJ2-7 and V is TRBV24-1, with D possibly TRBD2 on 6 matching bases. The germline V gene has CDR1 KGHDR and CDR2 SFDVKD. The CDR3 has 15 amino acids. V was shortened by 4 bases and J by 1 base, with 13 bases between the two germline ends. The CDR3, as DNA: TGTGCCACCAGTGACCCCGGGAGCCGTTCCTACGAGCAGTACTTC. This encodes CATSDPGSRSYEQYF.

The rearrangement joins TRBV19 to TRBJ2-7; D may be TRBD2 (7 bases). This CDR3 has 13 amino acids. Germline CDR1 is LNHDA and CDR2 is SQIVND (reference sequence). The V end lost 10 bases, the J end lost 7 bases, and 20 bases lay between the germline ends. CDR3: CATSAGGGWEQYF. CDR3 in DNA: TGTGCCACCTCTGCTGGGGGGGGCTGGGAGCAGTACTTC.

The V and J genes are TRBV7-6 and TRBJ2-3; D uncertain. The V end lost 1 base, the J end lost 0 bases, and 5 bases lay between the germline ends. CDR1 is SGHVS, CDR2 FNYEAQ, per germline. CDR3 length equals 14 residues. The CDR3 region is CASSLGASTDTQYF. The CDR3 DNA is TGTGCCAGCAGCTTAGGGGCCAGCACAGATACGCAGTATTTT.

The chain joins TRBV14 to TRBJ2-7; a weak D match, TRBD1 (5 bases). Germline V lookup: CDR1 SGHDN, CDR2 FVKESK. Trimming left V 0 bases short and J 3 bases short, with 9 bases between. The CDR3 has 14 residues. The CDR3, as DNA: TGTGCCAGCAGCCAAGACCCAGGGTACTACGAGCAGTACTTC. Its translation: CASSQDPGYYEQYF.

The V gene is TRBV6-6, the J gene TRBJ1-2; 7 bases are a match to TRBD1. The germline V gene has CDR1 MNHNY and CDR2 SVGAGI (reference sequence). The CDR3 is 14 amino acids. V shed 2 bases, J shed 6 bases, and the junction held 6 bases outside the gene matches. The CDR3 region is CASSYLLQGNGYTF. In DNA form, the CDR3 reads TGTGCCAGCAGTTACCTATTACAGGGGAATGGCTACACCTTC.

The J gene is TRBJ2-5, the V gene TRBV2, with 7 bases that match TRBD1. The V gene's germline CDR1 is SNHLY and CDR2 FYNNEI. The CDR3 runs 12 residues. The J segment lost 3 bases and the V segment lost 7 bases, leaving 2 bases of the junction unmatched. CDR3 in amino acids: CASTDREETQYF. The CDR3 DNA follows: TGTGCCAGCACAGACAGGGAAGAGACCCAGTACTTC.

The chain recombines TRBV19 with TRBJ1-3, with 8 bases that match TRBD1. The J segment lost 0 bases and the V segment lost 3 bases, leaving 7 bases of the junction unmatched. The CDR3 is 17 residues long. Germline assignment: CDR1 LNHDA and CDR2 SQIVND (reference sequence). The CDR3 sequence is CASSIRGTGISGNTIYF. The CDR3 DNA is TGTGCCAGTAGTATCCGAGGGACAGGTATCTCTGGAAACACCATATATTTT.

This clone has a handful of counts. This chain uses TRBV2 with TRBJ2-2, with a possible D match to TRBD1 (6 bases). Looked up from germline, CDR1 is SNHLY and CDR2 is FYNNEI. V shed 7 bases and J shed 3 bases, with 12 bases lying between them. The length of the CDR3 is 14 residues. CDR3 bases: TGTGCCAGCAATCCTTACAGGGACACCGGGGAGCTGTTTTTT. Translation: CASNPYRDTGELFF.

CDR3 region: CASSFLQRAQYF. In DNA, the CDR3 is TGTGCCAGCAGCTTTCTCCAGCGGGCGCAGTATTTT. The V call is TRBV7-2, the J call TRBJ2-3; tentatively, D is TRBD2 (6 bases). Germline lookup yields CDR1 SGHTA and CDR2 FQGNSA. The CDR3 covers 12 residues. Trimming took 3 bases from V and 10 from J, leaving 11 bases between them.